Shown below are 6 T cell receptor beta chains from a single sample sequenced in a study of CXCR3-negative and CXCR3-positive naive CD8 T cells. Each TRB cDNA library was prepared by 5' RACE (with UMI labels). TCRdb reprocessed the 5' RACE reads and reports one entry per CDR3 protein, with no DNA. This sample's clone table lists 45,000 to 60,000 distinct CDR3 sequences. Sequencing used memory CD8+ T cells from blood. The receptors originated from a human donor in good health. Some clones in this sample may be carry-over from other donors' samples.

The rearrangement joins TRBV7-9 to TRBJ1-5; TCRdb's D call of TRBD1 is untestable without DNA. Germline V gene data show CDR1 as SEHNR and CDR2 as FQNEAQ (reference sequence). The CDR3 runs 16 residues. This CDR3 is CASSPTVQVVFQPQHF.

The chain has TRBV10-3 and TRBJ2-1. This CDR3 contains 11 residues. Germline V gives CDR1 ENHRY, CDR2 SYGVKD. CDR3 loop: CAVSESQEQFF.

CDR3 loop: CSARDLAVSYNEQFF. This chain links TRBV20-1 with TRBJ2-1. Germline V gene data show CDR1 as DFQATT and CDR2 as SNEGSKA (reference sequence). The CDR3 covers 15 residues.

This chain uses TRBV24-1 with TRBJ2-1; as DNA is missing, the TRBD1 call by TCRdb cannot be tested. CDR3 length: 17 residues. Germline V gives CDR1 KGHDR, CDR2 SFDVKD. CDR3 protein: CATSFSRTGGEYNEQFF.

The V call is TRBV28, the J call TRBJ1-5; checking the TCRdb D call of TRBD1 is not possible without DNA. From germline, CDR1 is MDHEN and CDR2 SYDVKM. This CDR3 comprises 14 residues. The chain's CDR3 is CASSRARTNQPQHF. Full variable domain (remainder filled in from reference TRBV28 and TRBJ1-5): DVKVTQSSRYLVKRTGEKVFLECVQDMDHENMFWYRQDPGLGLRLIYFSYDVKMKEKGDIPEGYSVSREKKERFSLILESASTNQTSMYLCASSRARTNQPQHFGDGTRLSIL.

The V call is TRBV29-1, the J call TRBJ2-2; the D gene TCRdb calls, TRBD1, cannot be checked with no DNA. This CDR3 comprises 14 residues. Germline CDR1 and CDR2: SQVTM and ANQGSEA. CDR3 protein: CSVEGQGITGELFF.